This T cell receptor (beta chain) was found in a study of spatial heterogeneity in lung cancer. Study at large: Detection consistently captured more beta-chain sequences than alpha-chain sequences. Within raw reads, each unique TCR and UMI combination appeared on average more than ten times.

Every TCR cDNA molecule carried a tag that served as a unique molecular identifier. TCRdb itself ran the 5' RACE reads through MiXCR, one entry per CDR3 protein. The table shows about 13,000 distinct CDR3 sequences, with around 5% occurring only once. Stated time point: sample taken at primary tumor resection. TCRs were sequenced from unsorted whole RNA of tumor, nontumor lung or PBMC. Samples were donated by 72 untreated early-stage non-small cell lung cancer patients. In this sample, this clonotype turned up many times. This beta chain was picked up by a library intended for alpha chains and is off target, so its count carries little meaning. CDR3 size: 14 residues. Per germline, CDR1 KGHSH and CDR2 LQKENI. Trimming left V 3 bases short and J 7 bases short, with 10 bases between.

The chain links TRBV18 to TRBJ1-6; the D gene is possibly TRBD1 (6 bases). The input for sequencing was lung tumor tissue, taken at surgery. This clonotype was sampled from a human donor with early-stage non-small cell lung cancer. The CDR3 sequence: CASSPAGGNSPLHF. CDR3 nucleotides: TGTGCCAGCTCACCCGCCGGGGGCAATTCACCCCTCCACTTT.